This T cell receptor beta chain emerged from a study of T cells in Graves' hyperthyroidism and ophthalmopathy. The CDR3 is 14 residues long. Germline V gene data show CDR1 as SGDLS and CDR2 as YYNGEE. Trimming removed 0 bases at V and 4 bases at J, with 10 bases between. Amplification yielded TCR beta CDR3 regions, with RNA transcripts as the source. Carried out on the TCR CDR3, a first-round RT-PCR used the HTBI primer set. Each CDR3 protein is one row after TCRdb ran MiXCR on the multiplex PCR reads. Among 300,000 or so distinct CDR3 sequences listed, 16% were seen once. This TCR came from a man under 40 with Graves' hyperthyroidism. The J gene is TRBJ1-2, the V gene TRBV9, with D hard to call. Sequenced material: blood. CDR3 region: CASSVDDGPYGYTF. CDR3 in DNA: TGTGCCAGCAGCGTAGATGACGGCCCCTATGGCTACACCTTC.